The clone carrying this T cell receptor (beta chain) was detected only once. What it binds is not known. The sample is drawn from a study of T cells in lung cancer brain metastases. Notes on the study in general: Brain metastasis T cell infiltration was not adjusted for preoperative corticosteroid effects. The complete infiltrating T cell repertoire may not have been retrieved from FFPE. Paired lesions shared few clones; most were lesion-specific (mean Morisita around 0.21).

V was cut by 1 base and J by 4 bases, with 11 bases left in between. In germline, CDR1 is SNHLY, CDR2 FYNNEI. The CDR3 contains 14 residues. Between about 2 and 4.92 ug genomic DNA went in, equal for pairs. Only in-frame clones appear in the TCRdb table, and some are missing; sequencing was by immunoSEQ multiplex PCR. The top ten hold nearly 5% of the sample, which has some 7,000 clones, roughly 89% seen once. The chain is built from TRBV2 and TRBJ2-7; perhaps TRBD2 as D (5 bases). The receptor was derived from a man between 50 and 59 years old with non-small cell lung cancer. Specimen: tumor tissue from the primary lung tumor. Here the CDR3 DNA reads TGTGCCAGCAGTGAAGGCCCCGGGATTTACGAGCAGTACTTC. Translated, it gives CASSEGPGIYEQYF. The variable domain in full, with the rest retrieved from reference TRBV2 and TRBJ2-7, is EPEVTQTPSHQVTQMGQEVILRCVPISNHLYFYWYRQILGQKVEFLVSFYNNEISEKSEIFDDQFSVERPDGSNFTLKIRSTKLEDSAMYFCASSEGPGIYEQYFGPGTRLTVT.